This T cell receptor beta chain is drawn from a study of PD-1 blockade in classical Hodgkin lymphoma. The protocol was immunoSEQ multiplex PCR, while the TCRdb copy is restricted to in-frame clones and leaves out a portion. Among some 19,000 clones listed, roughly 77% were seen once. CDR1 and CDR2 (germline): MNHEY, SMNVEV (reference sequence). The CDR3 has 14 amino acids. V lost 3 bases and J lost 0, with 8 bases in between. This clone occurred a few times. Its antigen is undetermined. Study-level results: The diversity seen at baseline in complete responders resembled that of newly diagnosed patients. Possible causes of repertoire differences, disease activity or prior therapy, remain undefined. Unlike CD8+ TCR diversity, which did not rise significantly by C4D1, CD4+ TCR diversity did.

Time point meaning: cycle 4 day 1 (C4D1), after 6 weeks of nivolumab. With no exception, relapse followed autologous stem cell transplantation in all patients, and brentuximab vedotin exposure varied. The chain employs TRBV27 and TRBJ1-1; D is possibly TRBD1 (6 bases). This clonotype was sampled from a human donor with classical Hodgkin lymphoma. The material was peripheral blood mononuclear cells (PBMCs), obtained before the fourth cycle of nivolumab. The CDR3 DNA reads TGTGCCAGCAGTTTGCAGGGGCTGAACACTGAAGCTTTCTTT. Amino acids: CASSLQGLNTEAFF.